These 25 T cell receptor beta chains originate from one sample sequenced in a study of T cells in localized non-small cell lung cancer. TCRdb's table, derived via immunoSEQ multiplex PCR, lists solely in-frame clones and lacks some. The sample carries 40,000 or so clones, more than 75% recorded once. This sample comprised peripheral blood, obtained before any cancer treatment. The receptors here all came from a man aged 35 to 69 with stage I lung adenocarcinoma.

A single count supports this clone. The chain couples TRBV18 to TRBJ1-4; D gene unclear. The CDR3 spans 13 residues. V dropped 6 bases and J dropped 5 bases, with 10 bases sitting between them. Germline V gene lookup returns CDR1 KGHSH and CDR2 LQKENI. CDR3 sequence reads: CASSPGINEKLFF. The CDR3, as DNA: TGTGCCAGCTCGCCCGGGATAAATGAAAAACTGTTTTTT. Based on the CDR3 plus reference TRBV18 and TRBJ1-4, the full variable domain is NAGVMQNPRHLVRRRGQEARLRCSPMKGHSHVYWYRQLPEEGLKFMVYLQKENIIDESGMPKERFSAEFPKEGPSILRIQQVVRGDSAAYFCASSPGINEKLFFGSGTQLSVL.

The V and J genes are TRBV30 and TRBJ2-5; D might be TRBD2 (6 bases). CDR1 and CDR2 (germline): GTSNPN, SVGIG (reference sequence). The ends were cut back, 0 bases at V and 5 bases at J, with 16 bases in the middle. The CDR3 runs 15 residues. The DNA for the CDR3 is TGTGCCTGGAGTGTACGACGGGGGACTCGGGAGACCCAGTACTTC. It yields the protein CAWSVRRGTRETQYF.

The rearrangement links TRBV20-1 to TRBJ2-5; D is tentatively TRBD1 or TRBD2 (5 bases each). V was trimmed by 6 bases and J by 2 bases, leaving 7 bases between them. The CDR3 totals 11 residues. Looked up from germline, CDR1 is DFQATT and CDR2 is SNEGSKA (reference sequence). Here the CDR3 reads CSAGTQETQYF. The CDR3 coding sequence is TGCAGTGCGGGGACGCAAGAGACCCAGTACTTC.

The chain links TRBV10-3 to TRBJ2-2; TRBD1 agrees at 8 bases. The CDR3 length is 17 residues. Losses at the gene ends were 4 bases for V and 4 bases for J; bases not matched to a gene: 11. Germline V gene sequence: CDR1 ENHRY, CDR2 SYGVKD. The CDR3 DNA follows: TGTGCCATCAGTGCCCCCATTGGACAGGGATCCACCGGGGAGCTGTTTTTT. This encodes CAISAPIGQGSTGELFF.

In this sample, this clone turned up once. DNA for the CDR3: TGCGCCAGCAGTCCCGGGGGCCGGGGCTACGAGCAGTACTTC. It encodes CASSPGGRGYEQYF. This chain connects TRBV4-1 to TRBJ2-7; D is possibly TRBD1 or TRBD2 (6 bases each). This CDR3 comprises 14 residues. CDR1 and CDR2 (germline): MGHRA, YSYEKL. V gave up 6 bases and J gave up 3 bases, with 15 bases separating them.

V usage is TRBV6-6 and J usage is TRBJ2-2, with 9 bases that match TRBD2. The germline V gene has CDR1 MNHNY and CDR2 SVGAGI (reference sequence). The CDR3 is made up of 15 amino acids. V lost 5 bases, J lost 4 bases, and 5 bases stayed unmatched. Here the CDR3 DNA reads TGTGCCAGCAGTGTATTGACTAGCGGCACCGGGGAGCTGTTTTTT. It encodes CASSVLTSGTGELFF.

This clone was observed once. The chain uses TRBV4-3 and TRBJ2-2, with TRBD2 identical over 8 bases. CDR1 and CDR2 (germline): LGHNA, YSLEER. J gave up 5 bases and V 6 bases, and 5 bases lay outside the gene matches. The CDR3 consists of 14 residues. The CDR3 protein is CASRSGSRTGELFF. CDR3 sequence (DNA): TGCGCCAGCAGAAGCGGGAGTAGGACCGGGGAGCTGTTTTTT.

The chain joins TRBV15 to TRBJ2-5; 9 nucleotides agree with TRBD1. Germline V gene lookup returns CDR1 LNHNV and CDR2 YYDKDF (reference sequence). The CDR3 covers 15 residues. V lost 3 bases and J lost 2; bases outside the gene matches: 4. CDR3 region: CATSRAGQGQETQYF. Written as DNA, the CDR3 is TGTGCCACCAGCAGGGCGGGACAGGGACAAGAGACCCAGTACTTC.

The rearrangement links TRBV7-2 to TRBJ2-1; 8 nucleotides agree with TRBD2. This CDR3 has 16 amino acids. Germline V gives CDR1 SGHTA, CDR2 FQGNSA. J gave up 6 bases and V 5 bases, and 12 bases lay outside the gene matches. This chain's CDR3 is CASSPRTSLFSNEQFF. CDR3 DNA sequence: TGTGCCAGCAGCCCTAGGACTAGCCTATTCTCCAATGAGCAGTTCTTC.

The CDR3 nucleotides read TGTGCCAGCAGGACATCATACATCACAGATACGCAGTATTTT. Amino acid sequence: CASRTSYITDTQYF. This chain uses TRBV28 with TRBJ2-3; D remains ambiguous. Trimming took off 6 bases at V and 2 bases at J, with 12 bases between the two ends. The CDR3 length is 14 residues. From germline, CDR1 is MDHEN and CDR2 SYDVKM.

On this clone itself: At one end, the junction sequence differs from germline, possibly due to a read error. The chain recombines TRBV7-9 with TRBJ1-1; D uncertain. This CDR3 spans 13 amino acids. The germline gives CDR1 SEHNR, CDR2 FQNEAQ (reference sequence). The CDR3 sequence: CASSLEPVTEAFF. CDR3 in DNA: TGTGCCAGCAGTTTAGAACCAGTCACTGAAGCTTTCTTT.

This chain joins TRBV25-1 and TRBJ2-7; the match to TRBD2 covers 7 bases. V was pared by 2 bases and J by 3 bases, with 13 bases of the junction left unmatched. The V gene's germline CDR1 is MGHDK and CDR2 SYGVNS. The CDR3 has 17 residues. CDR3 residues: CASSEGRGPGRYYEQYF. The CDR3 DNA follows: TGTGCCAGCAGTGAAGGGAGGGGCCCGGGACGGTACTACGAGCAGTACTTC.

The V call is TRBV28, the J call TRBJ1-1, with D uncertain. V lost 5 bases to trimming and J lost 0 bases, with 4 bases between them. The CDR3 sequence is 12 residues long. Germline assignment: CDR1 MDHEN and CDR2 SYDVKM. In DNA, the CDR3 is TGTGCCAGCAGTGAATTGAACACTGAAGCTTTCTTT. Translating gives CASSELNTEAFF.

The V call is TRBV7-6, the J call TRBJ2-3; 14 bases agree with TRBD2. Trimming at V came to 1 base and at J to 3 bases, leaving 12 bases not matched to a gene. The length of the CDR3 is 20 residues. Germline loops: CDR1 SGHVS, CDR2 FNYEAQ. CDR3: CASSLGGLAGGSPLTDTQYF. The CDR3 DNA reads as TGTGCCAGCAGCTTAGGTGGACTAGCGGGAGGATCCCCGTTGACAGATACGCAGTATTTT.

The CDR3 sequence: CSVGTAMTGEVKAFF. CDR3 in DNA: TGCAGCGTTGGTACGGCCATGACAGGGGAGGTGAAAGCTTTCTTT. This chain connects TRBV29-1 to TRBJ1-1; the match to TRBD1 covers 8 bases. Germline CDR1 and CDR2: SQVTM and ANQGSEA. CDR3 length: 15 amino acids. V lost 4 bases and J lost 9; bases outside the gene matches: 16.

V and J are TRBV18 and TRBJ1-3, with 7 bases aligning to TRBD1. Germline CDR1 KGHSH, CDR2 LQKENI. Trimming took 2 bases from V and 4 from J; bases not matched to a gene: 8. The CDR3 length is 16 residues. The CDR3 DNA reads TGTGCCAGCTCACCAGCGACAGGGCACCGCGGAAACACCATATATTTT. Translation gives CASSPATGHRGNTIYF.

The chain uses TRBV18 and TRBJ1-5; 7 nucleotides agree with TRBD1. J lost 6 bases, V lost 5 bases, and 7 bases had no gene match. CDR1 is KGHSH and CDR2 is LQKENI in the germline V gene. CDR3 length: 14 residues. CDR3 in amino acids: CASSTTGQGQPQHF. CDR3 in DNA: TGTGCCAGCTCAACGACAGGGCAGGGTCAGCCCCAGCATTTT.

The chain has TRBV7-3 and TRBJ1-5; D gene unclear. CDR3 length: 15 amino acids. Germline V CDR1 and CDR2: SGHTA, FQGTGA. V dropped 5 bases and J dropped 6 bases, with 17 bases sitting between them. CDR3 bases: TGTGCCAGCAGCCCTCGTAGTGGTAGATTTCAGCCCCAGCATTTT. Amino acids: CASSPRSGRFQPQHF.

This rearrangement joins TRBV4-3 to TRBJ1-3, with unresolved D. V lost 0 bases, J lost 0 bases, and 9 bases lay in between. Germline CDR1 is LGHNA and CDR2 is YSLEER. The CDR3 is made up of 16 amino acids. The DNA of the CDR3 is TGCGCCAGCAGCCAAGATGCGGGGAGCTCTGGAAACACCATATATTTT. It codes for CASSQDAGSSGNTIYF.

The chain recombines TRBV2 with TRBJ1-3, with D perhaps matching TRBD1 (5 bases). The ends were cut back, 4 bases at V and 0 bases at J, with 7 bases in the middle. Germline V gene data show CDR1 as SNHLY and CDR2 as FYNNEI. This CDR3 has 14 amino acids. CDR3 in amino acids: CASSATGSGNTIYF. CDR3 nucleotides: TGTGCCAGCAGTGCCACAGGCTCTGGAAACACCATATATTTT. Using reference TRBV2 and TRBJ1-3 for the parts outside the CDR3, the full variable domain is EPEVTQTPSHQVTQMGQEVILRCVPISNHLYFYWYRQILGQKVEFLVSFYNNEISEKSEIFDDQFSVERPDGSNFTLKIRSTKLEDSAMYFCASSATGSGNTIYFGEGSWLTVV.

This sequence joins TRBV11-2 and TRBJ2-1; 7 bases are a match to TRBD2. The V gene's germline CDR1 is SGHAT and CDR2 FQNNGV. V was clipped by 5 bases and J by 0 bases; unmatched bases: 4. This CDR3 spans 15 amino acids. Here the CDR3 reads CASSLLAFSYNEQFF. As DNA, the CDR3 is TGTGCCAGCAGCCTACTAGCGTTCTCCTACAATGAGCAGTTCTTC.

The rearrangement joins TRBV11-3 to TRBJ1-6; D call uncertain. The CDR3 runs to 13 residues. V lost 2 bases and J 10 bases, leaving 9 bases between the germline ends. Germline CDR1 reads SGHNT; CDR2 reads YENEEA. In DNA form, the CDR3 reads TGTGCCAGCAGCTTAAATACCCAGTCACCCCTCCACTTT. It encodes CASSLNTQSPLHF. The complete variable domain, with remaining parts taken from reference TRBV11-3 and TRBJ1-6, reads EAGVVQSPRYKIIEKKQPVAFWCNPISGHNTLYWYLQNLGQGPELLIRYENEEAVDDSQLPKDRFSAERLKGVDSTLKIQPAELGDSAVYLCASSLNTQSPLHFGNGTRLTVT.

The J gene is TRBJ1-2, the V gene TRBV28; 8 bases are a match to TRBD1. The V and J ends lost 8 bases and 4 bases, in that order; junction bases with no gene match: 9. The CDR3 totals 14 residues. The V gene's germline CDR1 is MDHEN and CDR2 SYDVKM. The CDR3: CASDPWTGSYGYTF. In DNA, the CDR3 is TGTGCCAGCGACCCTTGGACAGGGTCCTATGGCTACACCTTC.

This clone has more than one count but fewer than ten. V and J are TRBV6-5 and TRBJ1-1; 9 nucleotides line up with TRBD1. The CDR3 covers 14 residues. Germline-derived CDR1 and CDR2 are MNHEY and SVGAGI. V shed 2 bases and J 4 bases; nucleotides not matched to a gene: 2. The CDR3 DNA is TGTGCCAGCAGTTACGAGACAGGGGGCACTGAAGCTTTCTTT. Amino acids: CASSYETGGTEAFF.

The V and J genes are TRBV5-1 and TRBJ1-1; perhaps TRBD1 as D (5 bases). In germline, CDR1 is SGHRS, CDR2 YFSETQ. V was shortened by 0 bases and J by 1 base, with 10 bases between the two germline ends. The CDR3 is made up of 15 amino acids. CDR3 DNA sequence: TGCGCCAGCAGCTTGGATGAGGGACGGAACACTGAAGCTTTCTTT. Protein: CASSLDEGRNTEAFF.